The T cell receptor beta chain described here comes from a study of blood T cell repertoires in COVID-19. Background on the study: Both acute and convalescent COVID-19 samples were obtained from the United States, Italy and Spain.

Produced via immunoSEQ multiplex PCR; TCRdb's table is partial and in-frame only. This sample has 250,000 to 350,000 clones, with roughly 90% found just once. Trimming left V 3 bases short and J 7 bases short, with 10 bases between. This CDR3 contains 13 residues. Participants were aged roughly 18 to 90 years, lived in roughly 23 US areas, and enrolled virtually. Participants had their cohort set by participant-reported clinical history. Someone with COVID-19 had been met by exposed participants within 2 weeks before study entry. The source material was PBMCs or T cells enriched from blood (not recorded which). The receptor comes from a woman in her forties or fifties who had been exposed to COVID-19. The chain links TRBV12-3 or TRBV12-4 to TRBJ1-5; D call uncertain. The CDR3 loop reads CASSFGVGQPQHF. The CDR3 bases are TGTGCCAGCAGTTTCGGGGTAGGGCAGCCCCAGCATTTT.